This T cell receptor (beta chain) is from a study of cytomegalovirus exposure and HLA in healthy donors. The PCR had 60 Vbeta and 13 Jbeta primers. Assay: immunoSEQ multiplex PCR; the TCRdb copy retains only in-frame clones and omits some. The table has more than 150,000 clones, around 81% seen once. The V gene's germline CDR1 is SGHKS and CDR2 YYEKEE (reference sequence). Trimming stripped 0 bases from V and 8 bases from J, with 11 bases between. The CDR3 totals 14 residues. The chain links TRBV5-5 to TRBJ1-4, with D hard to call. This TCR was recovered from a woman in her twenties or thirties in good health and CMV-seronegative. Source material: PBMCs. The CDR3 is CASSLGVDSEKLFF. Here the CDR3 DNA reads TGTGCCAGCAGCTTGGGGGTCGACTCCGAAAAACTGTTTTTT.